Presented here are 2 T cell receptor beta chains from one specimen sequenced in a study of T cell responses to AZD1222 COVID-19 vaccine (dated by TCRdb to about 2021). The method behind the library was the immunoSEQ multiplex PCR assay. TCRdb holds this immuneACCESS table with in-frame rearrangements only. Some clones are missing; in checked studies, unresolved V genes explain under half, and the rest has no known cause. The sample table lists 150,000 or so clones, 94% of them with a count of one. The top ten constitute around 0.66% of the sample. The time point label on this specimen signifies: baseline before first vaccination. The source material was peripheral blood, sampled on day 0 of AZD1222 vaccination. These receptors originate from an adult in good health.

The CDR3 reads CASRSPGEEETQYF. The DNA for the CDR3 is TGCGCCAGCAGATCACCAGGGGAGGAGGAGACCCAGTACTTC. The J gene is TRBJ2-5, the V gene TRBV10-1, with D possibly called TRBD1 or TRBD2 (6 bases each). Per the germline V gene, CDR1 is WNHNN and CDR2 is SYGVQD (reference sequence). The CDR3 totals 14 residues. Trimming stripped 6 bases from V and 5 bases from J, with 16 bases between.

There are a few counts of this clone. CDR3 in DNA: TGCGCCAGCAGCTCGCTCAATGAGCAGTTCTTC. It codes for CASSSLNEQFF. The chain carries TRBV5-1 and TRBJ2-1; no firm D call. The CDR3 covers 11 residues. Trimming pared 3 bases from V and 6 bases from J, leaving 4 bases between. Germline CDR1 SGHRS, CDR2 YFSETQ.